This T cell receptor beta chain comes out of a study of T cells in Graves' hyperthyroidism and ophthalmopathy. Amplified TCR beta CDR3 regions derived from RNA transcripts. A first-round RT-PCR of the TCR CDR3 used the HTBI primer set. TCRdb redid the calling of the multiplex PCR reads with MiXCR, one entry per CDR3 protein. Seen here are a few hundred thousand distinct CDR3 sequences, 15% to 19% observed once, and the top ten hold around 7.5%. This clonotype was recorded a few times. The antigen remains unidentified. Patients aged 18 to 65 had newly diagnosed hyperthyroidism lasting under 2 months. Patients showing uncontrolled infection, other autoimmune disease, pregnancy or lactation were ineligible. Each diagnosis was grounded in clinical symptoms, serum thyroxine and TRAb, thyroid ultrasound, and orbital computed tomography. Study-level findings and limits: Most expanded thyroid clonotypes above 0.001 also appeared in blood.

V lost 5 bases to trimming and J lost 5 bases; unmatched junction nucleotides: 2. This CDR3 comprises 12 residues. Germline loops: CDR1 DFQATT, CDR2 SNEGSKA (reference sequence). This chain joins TRBV20-1 and TRBJ1-2; TRBD1 matches at 10 bases. The clonotype was recovered from a woman aged 25-40 years with Graves' hyperthyroidism. The sample consisted of blood. The CDR3 DNA follows: TGCAGTGCTTGGGACAGGGGTTATGGCTACACCTTC. Protein: CSAWDRGYGYTF.